This T cell receptor beta chain was sequenced during a study of shared clonotypes between healthy human individuals. Findings and caveats of the study: The authors expected sequencing depth to affect clonotype sharing among donors.

Here immunoSEQ multiplex PCR was the method, and the copy in TCRdb shows in-frame clones only, minus some. Seen here are approximately 720,000 clones, 92% observed once, and the top ten hold about 24%. With regard to this clone: No antigen is known for it.

Naive CD8 populations comprised CD45RO-negative cells positively selected for CCR7, excluding terminally differentiated effector memory CD45RA+ cells. Donors comprised healthy HIV-negative adults lacking recent acute infections or vaccinations. V was clipped by 7 bases and J by 7 bases; unmatched bases: 14. Germline assignment: CDR1 SGHTA and CDR2 FQGNSA. The CDR3 runs to 16 residues. The receptor was isolated from a man aged 25 to 40 in good health. The chain joins TRBV7-2 to TRBJ2-1; 9 nucleotides agree with TRBD1. Sequencing was done on a sample of naive CD8+ T cells sorted from blood. The CDR3 spells CASTLSSGTGLNEQFF. Written as DNA, the CDR3 is TGTGCCAGCACCCTCTCGTCCGGGACAGGGCTGAATGAGCAGTTCTTC.